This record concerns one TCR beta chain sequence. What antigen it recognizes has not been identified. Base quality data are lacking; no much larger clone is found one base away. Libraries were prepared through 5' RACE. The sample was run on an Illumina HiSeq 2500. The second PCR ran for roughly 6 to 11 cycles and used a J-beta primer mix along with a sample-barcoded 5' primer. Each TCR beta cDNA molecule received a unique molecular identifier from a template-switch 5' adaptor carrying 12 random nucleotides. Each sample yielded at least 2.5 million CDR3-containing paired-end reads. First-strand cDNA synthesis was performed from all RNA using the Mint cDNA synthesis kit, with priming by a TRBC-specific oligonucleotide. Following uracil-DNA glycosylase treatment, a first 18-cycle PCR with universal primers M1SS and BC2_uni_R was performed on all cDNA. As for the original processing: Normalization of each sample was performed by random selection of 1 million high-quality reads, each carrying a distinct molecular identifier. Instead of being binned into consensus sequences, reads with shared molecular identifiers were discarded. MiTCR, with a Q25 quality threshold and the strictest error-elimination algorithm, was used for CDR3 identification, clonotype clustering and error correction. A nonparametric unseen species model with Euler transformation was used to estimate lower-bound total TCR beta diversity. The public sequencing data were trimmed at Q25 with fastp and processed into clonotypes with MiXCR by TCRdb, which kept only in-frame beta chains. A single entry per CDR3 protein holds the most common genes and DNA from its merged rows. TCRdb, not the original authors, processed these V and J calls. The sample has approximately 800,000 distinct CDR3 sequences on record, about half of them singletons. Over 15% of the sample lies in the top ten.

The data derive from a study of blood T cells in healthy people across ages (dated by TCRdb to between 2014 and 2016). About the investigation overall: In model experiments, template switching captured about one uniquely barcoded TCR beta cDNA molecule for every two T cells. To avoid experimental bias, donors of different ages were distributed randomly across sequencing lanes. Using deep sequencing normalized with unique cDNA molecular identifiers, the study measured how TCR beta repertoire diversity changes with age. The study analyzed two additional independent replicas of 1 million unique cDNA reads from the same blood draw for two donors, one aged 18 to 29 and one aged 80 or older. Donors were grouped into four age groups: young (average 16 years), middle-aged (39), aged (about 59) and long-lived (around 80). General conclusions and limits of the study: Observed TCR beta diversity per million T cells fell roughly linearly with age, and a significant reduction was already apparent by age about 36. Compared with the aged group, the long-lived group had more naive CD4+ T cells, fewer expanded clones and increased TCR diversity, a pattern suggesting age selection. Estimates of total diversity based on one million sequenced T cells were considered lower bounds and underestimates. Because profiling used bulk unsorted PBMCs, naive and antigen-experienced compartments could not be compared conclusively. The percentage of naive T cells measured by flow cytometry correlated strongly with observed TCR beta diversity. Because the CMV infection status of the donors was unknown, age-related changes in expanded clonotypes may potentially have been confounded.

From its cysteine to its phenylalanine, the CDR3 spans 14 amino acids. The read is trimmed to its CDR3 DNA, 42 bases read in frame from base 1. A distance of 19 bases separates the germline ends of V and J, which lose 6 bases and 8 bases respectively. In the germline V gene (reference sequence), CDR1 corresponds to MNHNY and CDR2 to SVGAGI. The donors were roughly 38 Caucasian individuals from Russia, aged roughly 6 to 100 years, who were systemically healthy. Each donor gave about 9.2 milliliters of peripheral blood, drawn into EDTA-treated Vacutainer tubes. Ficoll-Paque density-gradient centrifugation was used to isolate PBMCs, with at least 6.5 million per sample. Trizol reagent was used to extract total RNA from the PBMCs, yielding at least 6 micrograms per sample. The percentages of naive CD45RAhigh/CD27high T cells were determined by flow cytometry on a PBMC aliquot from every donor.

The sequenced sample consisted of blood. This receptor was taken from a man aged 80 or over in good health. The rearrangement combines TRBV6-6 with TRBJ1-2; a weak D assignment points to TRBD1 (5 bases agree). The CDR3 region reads CASSPTASSGGYTF. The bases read TGTGCCAGCAGCCCGACAGCGTCCTCAGGGGGCTACACCTTC.